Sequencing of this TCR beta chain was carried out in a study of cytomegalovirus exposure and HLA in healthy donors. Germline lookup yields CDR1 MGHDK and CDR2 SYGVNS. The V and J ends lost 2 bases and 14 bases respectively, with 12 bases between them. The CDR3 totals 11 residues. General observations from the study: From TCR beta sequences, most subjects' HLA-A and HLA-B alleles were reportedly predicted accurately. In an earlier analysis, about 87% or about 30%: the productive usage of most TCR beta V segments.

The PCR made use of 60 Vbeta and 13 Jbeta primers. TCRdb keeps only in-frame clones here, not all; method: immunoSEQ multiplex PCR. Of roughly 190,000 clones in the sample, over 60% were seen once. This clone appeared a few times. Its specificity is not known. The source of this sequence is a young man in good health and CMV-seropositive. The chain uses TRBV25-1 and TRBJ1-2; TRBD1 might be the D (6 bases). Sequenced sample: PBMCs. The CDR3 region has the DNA TGTGCCAGCAGTGAAACCAGGGGAGCTACCTTC. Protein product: CASSETRGATF.